The 15 T cell receptor beta chains presented below share a single source sample, sequenced in a study of blood T cells in healthy people across ages. Combining a sample-barcoded 5' primer with a J-beta primer mix, a second PCR ran for roughly 7 to 12 cycles. TCRdb passed the 5' RACE reads through MiXCR, listing each CDR3 protein once. The sample lists 1.5 million or so distinct CDR3 sequences; around two fifths were seen once. Sequences were obtained from blood. The receptors were gathered from a woman aged 18-29 years in good health.

This clonotype was detected a few times. The J gene is TRBJ2-7, the V gene TRBV6-5, with D perhaps assigned TRBD1 or TRBD2 (5 bases each). The V gene lost 5 bases and the J gene lost 4 bases, with 15 bases spanning the gap. The V gene's germline CDR1 is MNHEY and CDR2 SVGAGI. The CDR3 is 14 amino acids. In nucleotides, the CDR3 is TGTGCCAGCAGTCAAAGGGACGGGAATTACGAGCAGTACTTC. Translating gives CASSQRDGNYEQYF.

This clonotype was seen more than once but under ten times. The chain is built from TRBV14 and TRBJ2-7; 11 bases align to TRBD2. Germline-derived CDR1 and CDR2 are SGHDN and FVKESK. The CDR3 contains 18 residues. The junction had 11 bases not matched to a gene; V was cut back by 2 bases and J by 2 bases. The CDR3, as DNA: TGTGCCAGCAGCCAAAAACCCGGGACTAGCGGCACGACCTACGAGCAGTACTTC. Translating gives CASSQKPGTSGTTYEQYF.

This clonotype was found a few times. The chain links TRBV4-1 to TRBJ1-4; 8 bases line up with TRBD1. The CDR3 is made up of 15 amino acids. Germline V gene data show CDR1 as MGHRA and CDR2 as YSYEKL. V was pared by 4 bases and J by 5 bases, with 6 bases of the junction left unmatched. The CDR3 loop is CASSRDQGANEKLFF. The CDR3 bases are TGCGCCAGCAGCCGAGATCAGGGGGCGAATGAAAAACTGTTTTTT.

The chain carries TRBV5-1 and TRBJ1-4; no definite D call. Trimming took 1 base from V and 8 from J, leaving 12 bases between them. Germline V gene lookup returns CDR1 SGHRS and CDR2 YFSETQ. The CDR3 length is 14 residues. The CDR3 region is CASSLRATPEKLFF. The CDR3 DNA reads as TGCGCCAGCAGCTTGCGGGCGACGCCCGAAAAACTGTTTTTT.

J is TRBJ2-5 and V is TRBV7-2, with 7 bases fitting TRBD1. V was pared by 1 base and J by 11 bases, with 10 bases of the junction left unmatched. Germline CDR1 SGHTA, CDR2 FQGNSA. The CDR3 covers 14 residues. CDR3 sequence: CASSLGRGYNEQYF. The CDR3 DNA reads as TGTGCCAGCAGCTTAGGCAGGGGGTACAATGAGCAGTACTTC.

In nucleotides, the CDR3 is TGCAGGGACGAATTCTATGGCTACACCTTC. This gives the protein CRDEFYGYTF. This sequence joins TRBV20-1 and TRBJ1-2; D gene unclear. Germline values: CDR1 DFQATT, CDR2 SNEGSKA (reference sequence). The CDR3 runs to 10 residues.

This clonotype was seen a handful of times. V gene TRBV27 combines with J gene TRBJ2-5; D ambiguous. The germline V gene has CDR1 MNHEY and CDR2 SMNVEV (reference sequence). The germline V and J ends were trimmed by 5 bases and 3 bases, with 10 bases remaining between them. The CDR3 length is 13 residues. CDR3 amino acids: CASSVMAEETQYF. CDR3 in DNA: TGTGCCAGCAGTGTGATGGCAGAAGAGACCCAGTACTTC.

The chain is built from TRBV4-1 and TRBJ2-3; TRBD2 agrees at 12 bases. CDR3 length: 18 residues. V gave up 2 bases and J gave up 2 bases; unmatched junction bases: 8. Germline values: CDR1 MGHRA, CDR2 YSYEKL. The CDR3 bases are TGCGCCAGCAGCCAACCCCACCGGACTAGCGGGAACACAGATACGCAGTATTTT. Translated: CASSQPHRTSGNTDTQYF.

This clonotype has just a few counts. V usage is TRBV2 and J usage is TRBJ2-1; 9 nucleotides agree with TRBD2. Trimming removed 3 bases from V and 2 bases from J; junction bases left unmatched: 11. The germline gives CDR1 SNHLY, CDR2 FYNNEI. This CDR3 contains 18 residues. The CDR3 here is CASSDDIARLAAYNEQFF. CDR3 DNA: TGTGCCAGCAGTGACGACATCGCCAGACTAGCGGCCTACAATGAGCAGTTCTTC. Based on the CDR3 plus reference TRBV2 and TRBJ2-1, the full variable domain is EPEVTQTPSHQVTQMGQEVILRCVPISNHLYFYWYRQILGQKVEFLVSFYNNEISEKSEIFDDQFSVERPDGSNFTLKIRSTKLEDSAMYFCASSDDIARLAAYNEQFFGPGTRLTVL.

This chain uses TRBV4-1 with TRBJ2-2; no definite D call. CDR1 and CDR2 (germline): MGHRA, YSYEKL. CDR3 length: 16 amino acids. The V end was cut by 4 bases, the J end by 7 bases, with 19 bases between. The CDR3 is CASSRSALLLDGELFF. In DNA form, the CDR3 reads TGCGCCAGCAGCCGCAGTGCTCTATTACTGGACGGGGAGCTGTTTTTT.

This chain uses TRBV4-3 with TRBJ1-6; D not certain. The CDR3 sequence is 13 residues long. The germline V gene has CDR1 LGHNA and CDR2 YSLEER. Trimming cost V 4 bases and J 8 bases, with 9 bases left between them. CDR3 DNA: TGCGCCAGCAGCCCGGAGGCCGATTCACCCCTCCACTTT. Its protein is CASSPEADSPLHF.

This sequence joins TRBV20-1 and TRBJ2-3, with TRBD2 matching over 10 bases. In germline, CDR1 is DFQATT, CDR2 SNEGSKA (reference sequence). This CDR3 is 13 amino acids long. DNA of the CDR3: TGCAGCCTCAGGCTAGCGGGAGCAGATACGCAGTATTTT. Translated: CSLRLAGADTQYF.

This clonotype was seen a handful of times. The chain combines TRBV6-1 with TRBJ2-6, with no clear D. Trimming removed 7 bases at V and 0 bases at J, with 10 bases between. This CDR3 is built from 15 residues. From germline, CDR1 is MNHNS and CDR2 SASEGT. The DNA of the CDR3 is TGTGCCAGCATGCAGCCTTTCTCTGGGGCCAACGTCCTGACTTTC. Translated: CASMQPFSGANVLTF.

J is TRBJ2-4 and V is TRBV5-5, with unresolved D. V lost 0 bases and J 1 base, leaving 11 bases between the germline ends. Germline values: CDR1 SGHKS, CDR2 YYEKEE (reference sequence). This CDR3 contains 16 residues. In DNA, the CDR3 is TGTGCCAGCAGCTTGGACCCCGTCGGGGCCAAAAACATTCAGTACTTC. It specifies CASSLDPVGAKNIQYF.

The chain combines TRBV2 with TRBJ2-1; 9 bases map to TRBD2. This CDR3 has 16 residues. CDR1 and CDR2 from the germline V gene are SNHLY and FYNNEI. With V trimmed by 6 bases and J by 2 bases, 8 bases remained unmatched. CDR3 loop: CASRTSGGRPYNEQFF. CDR3 DNA: TGTGCCAGCAGGACTAGCGGCGGCCGCCCCTACAATGAGCAGTTCTTC.